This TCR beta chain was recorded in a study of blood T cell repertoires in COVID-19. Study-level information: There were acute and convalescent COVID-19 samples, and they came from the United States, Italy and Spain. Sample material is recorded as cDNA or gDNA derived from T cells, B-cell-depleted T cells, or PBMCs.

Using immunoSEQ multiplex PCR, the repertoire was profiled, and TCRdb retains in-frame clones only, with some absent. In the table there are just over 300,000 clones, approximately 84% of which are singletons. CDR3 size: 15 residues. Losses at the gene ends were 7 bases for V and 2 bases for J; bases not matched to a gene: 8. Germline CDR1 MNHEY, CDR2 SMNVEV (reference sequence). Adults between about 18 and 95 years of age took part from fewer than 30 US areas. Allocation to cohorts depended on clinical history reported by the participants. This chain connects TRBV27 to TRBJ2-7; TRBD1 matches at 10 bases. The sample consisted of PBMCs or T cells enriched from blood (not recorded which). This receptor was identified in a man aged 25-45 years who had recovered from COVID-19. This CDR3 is CASTKGQGRTYEQYF. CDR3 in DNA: TGTGCCAGCACTAAGGGACAGGGGCGGACCTACGAGCAGTACTTC.